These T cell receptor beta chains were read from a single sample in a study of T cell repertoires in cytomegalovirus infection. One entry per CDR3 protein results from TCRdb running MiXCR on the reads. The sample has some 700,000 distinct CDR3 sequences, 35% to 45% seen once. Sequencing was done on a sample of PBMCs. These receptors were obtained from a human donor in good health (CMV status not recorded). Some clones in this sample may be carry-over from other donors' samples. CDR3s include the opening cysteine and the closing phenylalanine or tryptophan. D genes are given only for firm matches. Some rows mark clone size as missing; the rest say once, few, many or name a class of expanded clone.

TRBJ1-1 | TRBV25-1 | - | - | TGTGCCAGCAGTGATGCGGGGGCAGGAGTAACTGAAGCTTTCTTT | CASSDAGAGVTEAFF
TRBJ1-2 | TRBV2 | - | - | TGTGCCAGCAGTGAGAGGGGAGCTGGGTATGGCTACACCTTC | CASSERGAGYGYTF
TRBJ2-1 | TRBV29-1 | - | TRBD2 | TGCAGCGTTGAGAGGATGCGGACTAGCGGTTACAATGAGCAGTTCTTC | CSVERMRTSGYNEQFF
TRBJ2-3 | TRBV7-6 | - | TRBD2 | TGTGCCAGCAGCTTGGGCGCTAGCGGTAACACAGATACGCAGTATTTT | CASSLGASGNTDTQYF
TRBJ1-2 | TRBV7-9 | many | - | TGTGCCAGCAGCTTAGTCTTGGGAAATGGCTACACCTTC | CASSLVLGNGYTF
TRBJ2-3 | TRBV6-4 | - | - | TGTGCCAGCAGTGACAAGTCTCTCGGGACGGATACGCAGTATTTT | CASSDKSLGTDTQYF
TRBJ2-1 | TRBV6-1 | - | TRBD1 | TGTGCCAGCAACCGGGACAGGGTTTACAATGAGCAGTTCTTC | CASNRDRVYNEQFF
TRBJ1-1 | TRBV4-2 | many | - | TGTGCCAGCAGCCAAGCCTCGAGGGTGGCGGAAGCTTTCTTT | CASSQASRVAEAFF
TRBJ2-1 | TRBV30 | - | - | TGTGCCTGGAGTGTATCAGGGTTGTACAATGAGCAGTTCTTC | CAWSVSGLYNEQFF
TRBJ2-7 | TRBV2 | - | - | TGTGCCAGCAGTGGTCCTAGCCTTACCTACGATCAGTACTTC | CASSGPSLTYDQYF
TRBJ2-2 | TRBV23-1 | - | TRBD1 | TGCGCCAGCAGTCATTTCCAGACAGGGGAGGACACCGGGGAGCTGTTTTTT | CASSHFQTGEDTGELFF
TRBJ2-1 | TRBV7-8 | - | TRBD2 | TGTGCCAGCCACCCTTCCGGGGGGGCCTATGAGCAGTTCTTC | CASHPSGGAYEQFF
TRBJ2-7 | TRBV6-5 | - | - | TGTGCCAGCAGTTACTCCAGGTCGTGGAACTACGAGCAGTACTTC | CASSYSRSWNYEQYF
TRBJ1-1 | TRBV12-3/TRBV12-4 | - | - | TGTGCCAGCAGTTTAGAAGGGAAGAACACTGAAGCTTTCTTT | CASSLEGKNTEAFF
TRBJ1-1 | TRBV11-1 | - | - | TGTGCCAGCAGCCATCAGAACACTGAAGCTTTCTTT | CASSHQNTEAFF
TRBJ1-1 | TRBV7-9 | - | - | TGTGCCAGCAGGCGAGAGAACACTGAAGCTGTCTTT | CASRRENTEAVF
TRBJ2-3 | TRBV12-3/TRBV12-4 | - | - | TGTGCCAGCAGTTTAGCGCTAGTCCTCCGGAATACGCAGTATTTT | CASSLALVLRNTQYF
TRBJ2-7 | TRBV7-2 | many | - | TGTGCCAGCAGCTTAGCGGCCCCGTCGGAGCAGTACTTC | CASSLAAPSEQYF
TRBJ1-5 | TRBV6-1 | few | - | TGTGCCAGCAGGGGTTACAGGGATCACCAGCCCCAGCATTTT | CASRGYRDHQPQHF
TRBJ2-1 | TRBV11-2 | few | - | TGTGCCAGCAGCACCCAGAGGTGGGAGTCCTACAATGAGCAGTTCTTC | CASSTQRWESYNEQFF
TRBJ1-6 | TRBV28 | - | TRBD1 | TGTGCCAGCAGTCATTCAGGGGGCATTTACCTCCACTTT | CASSHSGGIYLHF
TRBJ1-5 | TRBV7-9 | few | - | TGTGCCAGCAGCTCAACGGTCGGGGCAGGCAGCAATCAGCCCCAGCATTTT | CASSSTVGAGSNQPQHF
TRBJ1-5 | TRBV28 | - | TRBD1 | TGTGCCAGCAGGGGACAGGGAGTCGGCAATCAGCCCCAGCATTTT | CASRGQGVGNQPQHF
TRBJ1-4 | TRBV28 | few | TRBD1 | TGTGCCAGCAGGGACAGGGGGGCAAAACTGTTTTTT | CASRDRGAKLFF
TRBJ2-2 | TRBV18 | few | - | TGTGCCAGCTCACCGGGAGTCGTCGGGGAGCTGTTTTTT | CASSPGVVGELFF
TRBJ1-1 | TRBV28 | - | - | TGTGCCAGCAGATACAGGGCACGGATGAAGGACACTGAAGCTTTCTTT | CASRYRARMKDTEAFF
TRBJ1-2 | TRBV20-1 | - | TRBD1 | TGCAGTGCTAGAGATCATGGACAGGCCCCTATAATCTTC | CSARDHGQAPIIF
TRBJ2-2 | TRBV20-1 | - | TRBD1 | TGCAGTGCTAAGGTTTGGAGGATAGGGGGCGACCGGAACACCGGGGAGCTGTTTTTT | CSAKVWRIGGDRNTGELFF
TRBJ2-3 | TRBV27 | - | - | TGTGCCAGCAGTTTCCAAGGGGTGATCACAGATACGCAGTATTTT | CASSFQGVITDTQYF
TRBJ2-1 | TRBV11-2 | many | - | TGTGCCAGCAGCTCGGGCTACAATGAGCAGTTCTTC | CASSSGYNEQFF
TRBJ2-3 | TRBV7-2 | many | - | TGTGCCAGCAGCTTAAACTTTCTTCGGGGAGATACGCAGTATTTT | CASSLNFLRGDTQYF
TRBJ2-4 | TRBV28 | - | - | TGTGCCAGCCGGAGTAACCCCCCGCCCCGCTCAAAAAACATTCAGTACTTC | CASRSNPPPRSKNIQYF
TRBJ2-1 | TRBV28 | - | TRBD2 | TGTGCCAGCAGTTTAATAGCGGGAGGGCGCTCCTACAATGAGCAGTTCTTC | CASSLIAGGRSYNEQFF
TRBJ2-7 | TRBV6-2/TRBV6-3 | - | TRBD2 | TGTGCCAGCAGTTACTCGATCCATGGCGGGAGTAGGACCTACGAGCAGTACTTC | CASSYSIHGGSRTYEQYF
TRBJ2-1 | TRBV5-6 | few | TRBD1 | TGTGCCAGCAGCACGGGGACAGGATCGTTTCCGAACAATGAGCAGTTCTTC | CASSTGTGSFPNNEQFF
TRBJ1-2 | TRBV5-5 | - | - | TGTGCCAGCAGCTTGGACACGCACGACTATGGCTACACCTTC | CASSLDTHDYGYTF
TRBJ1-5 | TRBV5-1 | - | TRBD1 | TGCGCCAGCAGCCGTGGGGGGACAGGGGGAACCAATCAGCCCCAGCATTTT | CASSRGGTGGTNQPQHF
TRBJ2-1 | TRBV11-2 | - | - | TGTGCCAGCAGCCAATCGGGAGTTGAGCAGTTCTTC | CASSQSGVEQFF
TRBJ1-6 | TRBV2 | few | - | TGTGCCAGCAGTGAAGTCGGATATAATTCACCCCTCCACTTT | CASSEVGYNSPLHF
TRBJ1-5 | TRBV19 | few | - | TGTGCCAGTAGTATCCGGGGGCAGGACAATCAGCCCCAGCATTTT | CASSIRGQDNQPQHF
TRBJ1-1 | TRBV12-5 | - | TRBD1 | TGTGCTAGTGGTTTGAACCCGACAGGGCGCAACACTGAAGCTTTCTTT | CASGLNPTGRNTEAFF
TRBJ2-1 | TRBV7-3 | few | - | TGTGCCAGCAGCCTCGCCGGGACGGAGTACAATGAGCAGTTCTTC | CASSLAGTEYNEQFF
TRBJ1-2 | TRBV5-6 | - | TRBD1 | TGTGCCAGCAGCTCGGGACAGGGGGAAAGTTCGAAAGGCTACACCTTC | CASSSGQGESSKGYTF
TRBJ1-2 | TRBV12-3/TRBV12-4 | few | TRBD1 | TGTGCCAGCAGTAGGACAGGGGTTCGCTATGGCTACACCTTC | CASSRTGVRYGYTF
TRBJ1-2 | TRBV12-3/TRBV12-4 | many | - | TGTGCCAGCAGTAGAGTTGGGGCCGCTAACTATGGCTACACCTTC | CASSRVGAANYGYTF